The rows below give T cell receptor beta chains drawn from one sample of a study of blood T cell repertoires in COVID-19. The method was immunoSEQ multiplex PCR; TCRdb's version includes in-frame clones alone and lacks a portion of them. The sample consists of about 400,000 clones, roughly 90% of them appearing once. Material: PBMCs or T cells enriched from blood (not recorded which). Receptors were obtained from a woman aged 30 to 39 who had recovered from COVID-19. Both conserved end residues are part of each CDR3. Each record gives: V gene, D gene, clone size, J gene, CDR3 DNA, CDR3 protein. A D gene is named only where the DNA matches it firmly. A clone size is listed for some rows: how often the clone was seen (once, few, many), or a class if it is expanded.

TRBV12-5	-	-	TRBJ2-7	TGTGCTAGTGGGGGTACTCGACAGTCTCCCTCCTACGAGCAGTACTTC	CASGGTRQSPSYEQYF
TRBV3-1/TRBV3-2	-	once	TRBJ2-7	TGTGCCAGCAGCCTATTCTACGAGCAGTACTTC	CASSLFYEQYF
TRBV15	-	-	TRBJ1-1	TGTGCCACCAGCAGAGAACTTAGGAACACTGAAGCTTTCTTT	CATSRELRNTEAFF
TRBV7-6	-	-	TRBJ1-3	TGTGCCAGCAGCTCCCCGCGGGACGGAAGAAACACCATATATTTT	CASSSPRDGRNTIYF
TRBV5-1	TRBD1	-	TRBJ2-7	TGCGCCAGCAGCTCTGGGACAGGGGCCTACGAGCAGTACTTC	CASSSGTGAYEQYF
TRBV6-5	-	-	TRBJ1-4	TGTGCCAGCAGTTACTCGACCCACGAGGGGGTCCTGTTTTTT	CASSYSTHEGVLFF
TRBV5-1	TRBD1	-	TRBJ1-5	TGCGCCAGCAGCCCTGGGACAGACAATCAGCCCCAGCATTTT	CASSPGTDNQPQHF
TRBV19	-	-	TRBJ1-1	TGTGCCAGTAGTATCAACAGGCGCCCCACCGGAGCTTTCTTT	CASSINRRPTGAFF
TRBV13	TRBD2	-	TRBJ2-5	TGTGCCAGCAGCTTAGGTCCTAGCGGGAGCCCAGAGACCCAGTACTTC	CASSLGPSGSPETQYF
TRBV27	TRBD2	-	TRBJ2-7	TGTGCCAGCAGTCCAAGACTAGCGGGATACGAGCAGTACTTC	CASSPRLAGYEQYF
TRBV28	TRBD2	-	TRBJ2-1	TGTGCCAGCAGCTCCGGGACTAGCGGGATTGATGAGCAGTTCTTC	CASSSGTSGIDEQFF
TRBV5-1	-	-	TRBJ2-5	TGCGCCAGCAGTTTCGTCCAGGGTAAACCGGTCGGTCGAGAGACCCAGTACTTC	CASSFVQGKPVGRETQYF
TRBV6-4	-	-	TRBJ1-1	TGTGCCAGCCGAGGGGGGGGTGCTGAAGCTTTCTTT	CASRGGGAEAFF
TRBV28	TRBD2	-	TRBJ2-1	TGTGCCAGCAGTTTCGGTCGTGGCGGGAGGGCCTCGAATTTCTTC	CASSFGRGGRASNFF
TRBV5-8	TRBD1	many	TRBJ1-1	TGTGCCAGCAGCTTTGGCAGGGGGCGAACTGAAGCTTTCTTT	CASSFGRGRTEAFF